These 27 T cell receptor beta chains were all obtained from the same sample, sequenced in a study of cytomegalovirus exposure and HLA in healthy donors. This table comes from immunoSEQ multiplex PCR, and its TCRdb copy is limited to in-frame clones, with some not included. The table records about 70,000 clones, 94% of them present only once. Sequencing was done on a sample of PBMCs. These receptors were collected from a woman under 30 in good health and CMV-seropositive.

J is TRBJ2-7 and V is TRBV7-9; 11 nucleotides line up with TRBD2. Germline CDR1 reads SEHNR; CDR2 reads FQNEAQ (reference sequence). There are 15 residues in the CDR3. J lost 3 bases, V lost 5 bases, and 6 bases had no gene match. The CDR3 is CASSRRLAGFYEQYF. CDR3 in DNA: TGTGCCAGCAGCCGCAGACTAGCGGGGTTCTACGAGCAGTACTTC.

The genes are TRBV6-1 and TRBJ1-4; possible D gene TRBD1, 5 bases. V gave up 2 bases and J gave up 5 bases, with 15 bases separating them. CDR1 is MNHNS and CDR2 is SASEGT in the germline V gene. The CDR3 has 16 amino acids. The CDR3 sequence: CASSESPPGLNEKLFF. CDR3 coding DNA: TGTGCCAGCAGTGAATCCCCCCCAGGGCTAAATGAAAAACTGTTTTTT.

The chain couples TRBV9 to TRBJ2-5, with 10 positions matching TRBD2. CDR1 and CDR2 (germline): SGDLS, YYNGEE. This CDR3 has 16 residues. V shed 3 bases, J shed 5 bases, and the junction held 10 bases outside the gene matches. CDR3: CASSESAGGPWETQYF. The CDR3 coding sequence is TGTGCCAGCAGCGAATCAGCGGGAGGGCCTTGGGAGACCCAGTACTTC.

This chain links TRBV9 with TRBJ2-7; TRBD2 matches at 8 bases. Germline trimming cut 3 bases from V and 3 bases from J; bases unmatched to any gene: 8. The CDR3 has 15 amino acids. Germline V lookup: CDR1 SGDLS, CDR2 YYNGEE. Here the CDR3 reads CASSGGEAGGYEQYF. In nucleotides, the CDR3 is TGTGCCAGCAGCGGGGGCGAGGCGGGAGGCTACGAGCAGTACTTC.

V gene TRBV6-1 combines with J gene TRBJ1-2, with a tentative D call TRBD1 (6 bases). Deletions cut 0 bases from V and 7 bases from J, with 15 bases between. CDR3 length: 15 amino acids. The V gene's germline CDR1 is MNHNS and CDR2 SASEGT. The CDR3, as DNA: TGTGCCAGCAGTGAAGCAGTGGGGGAGGGGGTTGGCTACACCTTC. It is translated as CASSEAVGEGVGYTF.

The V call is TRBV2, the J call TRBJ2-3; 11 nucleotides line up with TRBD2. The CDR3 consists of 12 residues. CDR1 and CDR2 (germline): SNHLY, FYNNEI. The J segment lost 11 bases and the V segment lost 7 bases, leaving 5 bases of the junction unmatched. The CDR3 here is CASKLAGEEQYF. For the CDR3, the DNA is TGTGCCAGCAAACTAGCGGGAGAAGAGCAGTATTTT.

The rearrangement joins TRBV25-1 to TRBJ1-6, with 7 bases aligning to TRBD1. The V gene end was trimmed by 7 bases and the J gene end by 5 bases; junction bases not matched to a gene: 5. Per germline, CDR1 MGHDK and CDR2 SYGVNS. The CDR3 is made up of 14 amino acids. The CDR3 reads CASTLGTDNSPLHF. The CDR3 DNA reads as TGTGCCAGCACCCTAGGGACAGATAATTCACCCCTCCACTTT.

CDR3 sequence (DNA): TGTGCCAGCAGATATTTACCCCCGGGACAGGCGAACACCGGGGAGCTGTTTTTT. It encodes CASRYLPPGQANTGELFF. This rearrangement joins TRBV7-9 to TRBJ2-2; 8 nucleotides line up with TRBD1. V dropped 6 bases and J dropped 0; count of bases not matched to a gene: 12. Germline V gene sequence: CDR1 SEHNR, CDR2 FQNEAQ (reference sequence). The CDR3 runs to 18 residues. Based on the CDR3 plus reference TRBV7-9 and TRBJ2-2, the full variable domain is DTGVSQNPRHKITKRGQNVTFRCDPISEHNRLYWYRQTLGQGPEFLTYFQNEAQLEKSRLLSDRFSAERPKGSFSTLEIQRTEQGDSAMYLCASRYLPPGQANTGELFFGEGSRLTVL.

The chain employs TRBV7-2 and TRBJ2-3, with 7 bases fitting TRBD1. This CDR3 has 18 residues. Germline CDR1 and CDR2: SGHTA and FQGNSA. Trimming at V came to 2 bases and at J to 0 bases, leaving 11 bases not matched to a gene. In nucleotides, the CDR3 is TGTGCCAGCAGCTTACCTCTAACAGGGGAGATTAGCACAGATACGCAGTATTTT. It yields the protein CASSLPLTGEISTDTQYF.

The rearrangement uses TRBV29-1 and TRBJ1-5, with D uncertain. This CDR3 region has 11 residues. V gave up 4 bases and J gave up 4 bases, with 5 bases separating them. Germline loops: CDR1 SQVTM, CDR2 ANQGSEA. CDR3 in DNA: TGCAGCGTTGTCCTTAATCAGCCCCAGCATTTT. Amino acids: CSVVLNQPQHF.

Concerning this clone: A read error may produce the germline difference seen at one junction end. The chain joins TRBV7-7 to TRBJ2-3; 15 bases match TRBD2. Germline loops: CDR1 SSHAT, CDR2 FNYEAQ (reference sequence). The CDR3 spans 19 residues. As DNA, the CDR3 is TGTGCTAGCAGCAAAGGACTAGCGGGAGGGCAGCTTGGCACAGATACGCAGTATTTT. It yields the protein CASSKGLAGGQLGTDTQYF.

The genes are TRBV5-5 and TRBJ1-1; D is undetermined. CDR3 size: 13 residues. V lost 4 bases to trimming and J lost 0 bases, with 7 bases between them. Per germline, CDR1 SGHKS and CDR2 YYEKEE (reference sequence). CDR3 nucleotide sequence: TGTGCCAGCAGCCTGCGCCTGAACACTGAAGCTTTCTTT. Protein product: CASSLRLNTEAFF.

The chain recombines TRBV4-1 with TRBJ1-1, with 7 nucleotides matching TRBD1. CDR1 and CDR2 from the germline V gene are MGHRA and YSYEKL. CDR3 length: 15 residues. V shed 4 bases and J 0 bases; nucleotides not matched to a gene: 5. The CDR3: CASSPQQGVNTEAFF. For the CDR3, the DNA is TGCGCCAGCAGCCCCCAGCAGGGGGTGAACACTGAAGCTTTCTTT.

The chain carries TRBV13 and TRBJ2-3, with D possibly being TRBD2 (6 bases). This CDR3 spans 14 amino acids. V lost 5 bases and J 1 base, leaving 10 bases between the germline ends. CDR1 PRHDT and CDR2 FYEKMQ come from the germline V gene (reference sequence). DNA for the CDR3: TGTGCCAGCAGCCCCCAGCGGGGCACAGATACGCAGTATTTT. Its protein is CASSPQRGTDTQYF.

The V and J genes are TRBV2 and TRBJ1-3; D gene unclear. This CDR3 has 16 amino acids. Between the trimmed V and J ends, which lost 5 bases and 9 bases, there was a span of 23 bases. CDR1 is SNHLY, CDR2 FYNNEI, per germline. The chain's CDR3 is CASSSLSGSPRGTIYF. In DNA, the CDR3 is TGTGCCAGCAGTTCTTTGTCAGGTTCACCGCGGGGCACCATATATTTT.

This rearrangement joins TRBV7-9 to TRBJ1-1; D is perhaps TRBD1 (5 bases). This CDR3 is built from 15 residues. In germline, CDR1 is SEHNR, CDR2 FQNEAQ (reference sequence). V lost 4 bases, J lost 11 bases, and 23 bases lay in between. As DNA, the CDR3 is TGTGCCAGCAGCTCCCCCCCGGGGGGTCTCGGTGCGGCTTTCTTT. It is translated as CASSSPPGGLGAAFF.

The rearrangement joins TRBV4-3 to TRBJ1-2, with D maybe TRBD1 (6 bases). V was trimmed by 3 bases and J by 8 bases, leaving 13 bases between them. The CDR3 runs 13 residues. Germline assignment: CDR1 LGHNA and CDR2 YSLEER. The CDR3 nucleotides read TGCGCCAGCAGCCAGGCAACAGGGCTCGGCTACACCTTC. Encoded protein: CASSQATGLGYTF.

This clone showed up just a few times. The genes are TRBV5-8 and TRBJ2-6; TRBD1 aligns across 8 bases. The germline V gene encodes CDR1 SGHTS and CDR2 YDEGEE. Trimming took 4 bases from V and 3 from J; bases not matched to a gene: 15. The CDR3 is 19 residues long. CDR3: CASSPSKDRAFSGANVLTF. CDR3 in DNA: TGTGCCAGCAGCCCTTCCAAGGACAGGGCCTTTAGTGGGGCCAACGTCCTGACTTTC.

The CDR3 here is CVRRTPWMAGLSSYEQYF. The CDR3 DNA is TGTGTCAGAAGAACACCGTGGATGGCAGGACTCAGCTCCTACGAGCAGTACTTC. The chain couples TRBV7-5 to TRBJ2-7; the table's D call of TRBD2 was not tested on the DNA. TRBV7-5 is designated a pseudogene. The CDR3 sequence is 18 residues long.

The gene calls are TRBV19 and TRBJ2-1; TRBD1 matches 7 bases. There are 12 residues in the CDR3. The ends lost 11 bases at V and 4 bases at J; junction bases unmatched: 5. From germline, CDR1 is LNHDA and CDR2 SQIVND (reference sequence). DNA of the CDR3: TGTGCCGTCGGGACAGCATACAATGAGCAGTTCTTC. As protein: CAVGTAYNEQFF.

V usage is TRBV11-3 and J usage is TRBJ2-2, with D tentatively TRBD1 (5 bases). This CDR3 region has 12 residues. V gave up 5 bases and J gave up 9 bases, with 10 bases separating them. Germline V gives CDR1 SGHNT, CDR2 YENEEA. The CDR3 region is CASSPRVRELFF. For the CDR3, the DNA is TGTGCCAGCAGCCCCAGGGTACGGGAGCTGTTTTTT.

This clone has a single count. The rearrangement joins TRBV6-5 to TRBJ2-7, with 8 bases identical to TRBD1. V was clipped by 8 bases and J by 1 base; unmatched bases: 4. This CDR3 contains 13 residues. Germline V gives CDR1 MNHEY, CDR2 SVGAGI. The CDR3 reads CASGQGESYEQYF. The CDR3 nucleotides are TGTGCCAGCGGACAGGGCGAGTCCTACGAGCAGTACTTC.

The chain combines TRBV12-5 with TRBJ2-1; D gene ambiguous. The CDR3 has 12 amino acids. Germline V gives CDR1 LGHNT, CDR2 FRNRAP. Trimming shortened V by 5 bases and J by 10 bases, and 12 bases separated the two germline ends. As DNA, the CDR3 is TGTGCTAGTGGTACCTACGAGGCGGAGCAGTTCTTC. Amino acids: CASGTYEAEQFF.

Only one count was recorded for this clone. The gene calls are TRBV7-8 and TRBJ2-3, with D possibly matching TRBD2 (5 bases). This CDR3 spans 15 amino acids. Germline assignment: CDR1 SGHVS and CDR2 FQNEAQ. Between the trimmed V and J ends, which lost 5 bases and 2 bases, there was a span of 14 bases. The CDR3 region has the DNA TGTGCCAGCAGCACTAGAGCCAGATTCACAGATACGCAGTATTTT. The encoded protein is CASSTRARFTDTQYF.

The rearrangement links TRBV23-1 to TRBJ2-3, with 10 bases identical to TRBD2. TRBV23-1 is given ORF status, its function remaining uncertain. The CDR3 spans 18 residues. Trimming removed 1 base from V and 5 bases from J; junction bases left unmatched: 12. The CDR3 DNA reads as TGCGCCAGCAGTCAATACAACCTAAAGCGGGGGGGCATAGATACGCAGTATTTT. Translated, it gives CASSQYNLKRGGIDTQYF.

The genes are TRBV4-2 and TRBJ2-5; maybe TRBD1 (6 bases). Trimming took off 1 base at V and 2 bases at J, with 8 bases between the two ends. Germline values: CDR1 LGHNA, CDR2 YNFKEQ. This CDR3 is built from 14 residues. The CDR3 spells CASSQAQGQETQYF. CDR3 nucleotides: TGTGCCAGCAGCCAAGCACAGGGACAAGAGACCCAGTACTTC.

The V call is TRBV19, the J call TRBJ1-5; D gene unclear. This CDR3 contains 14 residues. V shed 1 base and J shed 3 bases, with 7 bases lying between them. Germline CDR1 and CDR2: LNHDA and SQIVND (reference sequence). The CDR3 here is CASSIAGINQPQHF. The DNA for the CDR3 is TGTGCCAGTAGTATAGCAGGTATCAATCAGCCCCAGCATTTT.